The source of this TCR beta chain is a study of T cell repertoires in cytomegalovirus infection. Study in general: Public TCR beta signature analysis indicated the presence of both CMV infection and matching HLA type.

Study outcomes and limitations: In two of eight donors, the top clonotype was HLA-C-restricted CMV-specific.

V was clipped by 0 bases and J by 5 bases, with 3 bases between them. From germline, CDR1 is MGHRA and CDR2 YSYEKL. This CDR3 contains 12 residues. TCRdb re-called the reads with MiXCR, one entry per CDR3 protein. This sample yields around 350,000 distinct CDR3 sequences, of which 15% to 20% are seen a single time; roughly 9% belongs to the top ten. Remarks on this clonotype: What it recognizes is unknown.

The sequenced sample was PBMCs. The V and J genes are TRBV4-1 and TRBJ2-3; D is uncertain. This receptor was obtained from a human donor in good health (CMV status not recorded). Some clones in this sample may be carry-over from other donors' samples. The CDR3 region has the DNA TGCGCCAGCAGCCAAGATCTAGATACGCAGTATTTT. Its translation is CASSQDLDTQYF.